This is a list of T cell receptor beta chains from one sample in a study of T cell repertoires in cytomegalovirus infection. TCRdb fed the reads into MiXCR, producing one record per CDR3 protein. The data show 150,000 to 200,000 distinct CDR3 sequences, with roughly 14% seen just once and 25% to 30% held by the top ten. Source material: PBMCs. The receptors come from a human donor in good health (CMV status not recorded). Some clones in this sample may be carry-over from other donors' samples. CDR3s include the opening cysteine and the closing phenylalanine or tryptophan. The D gene is left open where the match is weak. A clone size is listed for some rows: how often the clone was seen (once, few, many), or a class if it is expanded.

DNA: TGTGCCAGCAGCTCTTCGACAGGTTCACCCCTCCACTTT
CDR3: CASSSSTGSPLHF
J: TRBJ1-6
D: -
V: TRBV7-3
size: many

DNA: TGTGCCAGCAGTTTTTTTTTCACTGAAGCTTTCTTT
CDR3: CASSFFFTEAFF
J: TRBJ1-1
D: -
V: TRBV12-3/TRBV12-4
size: few

DNA: TGTGCCAGCAGCTCTGGGGGCGGGGAACCCGGGGAGCTGTTTTTT
CDR3: CASSSGGGEPGELFF
J: TRBJ2-2
D: -
V: TRBV7-3
size: many

DNA: TGTGCCAGCGTTGACAACGAAAAACTGTTTTTT
CDR3: CASVDNEKLFF
J: TRBJ1-4
D: -
V: TRBV12-3/TRBV12-4
size: few

DNA: TGCAGCGTGTATAACAATGAGCAGTTCTTC
CDR3: CSVYNNEQFF
J: TRBJ2-1
D: -
V: TRBV29-1
size: -

DNA: TGTGCCAGCAGCGGTTTCCCGGGACAGGCTATTAACTATGGCTACACCTTC
CDR3: CASSGFPGQAINYGYTF
J: TRBJ1-2
D: TRBD1
V: TRBV7-2
size: many

DNA: TGTGCCAGCAGTGGGACTAGCGGGAGAGTTGAGCAGTTCTTC
CDR3: CASSGTSGRVEQFF
J: TRBJ2-1
D: TRBD2
V: TRBV6-2/TRBV6-3
size: many

DNA: TGTGCCTGGAGTTATGACACGGCCAATCAGCCCCAGCATTTT
CDR3: CAWSYDTANQPQHF
J: TRBJ1-5
D: -
V: TRBV30
size: -

DNA: TGTGCCAGCAGTACCCTCGTGGGGAGCTCCTACAATGAGCAGTTCTTC
CDR3: CASSTLVGSSYNEQFF
J: TRBJ2-1
D: -
V: TRBV6-2/TRBV6-3
size: many

DNA: TGTGCCAGCAGTTACCCTGCGGGGGCCCTATACGAGCAGTACTTC
CDR3: CASSYPAGALYEQYF
J: TRBJ2-7
D: -
V: TRBV6-2/TRBV6-3
size: few

DNA: TGTGCCAGCAGGCCCAGGGGGGCAACCTACGAGCAGTACTTC
CDR3: CASRPRGATYEQYF
J: TRBJ2-7
D: -
V: TRBV13
size: -

DNA: TGTGCCAGCAGCCCCGTGGCTAGCGGGACCTACGAGCAGTACTTC
CDR3: CASSPVASGTYEQYF
J: TRBJ2-7
D: TRBD2
V: TRBV7-3
size: many

DNA: TGTGCCAGCAGCGGAGGGACTTTCACCGGGGAGCTGTTTTTT
CDR3: CASSGGTFTGELFF
J: TRBJ2-2
D: -
V: TRBV7-2
size: many

DNA: TGTGCCAGCAGTCCACAGGGGGCAAGGGAGCAGTACTTC
CDR3: CASSPQGAREQYF
J: TRBJ2-7
D: TRBD1
V: TRBV7-8
size: many